A selection of T cell receptor beta chains follows, all from one sample in a study of CD8 T cells in ankylosing spondylitis. TCRdb passed the 5' RACE reads through MiXCR, listing each CDR3 protein once. The repertoire consists of around 890,000 distinct CDR3 sequences, with about 12% occurring once and the leading ten covering approximately 0.5%. The source material was blood, either unsorted or a sorted T cell fraction (not recorded which). These receptors all come from a male donor with ankylosing spondylitis. Both conserved end residues are part of each CDR3. D genes are given only for firm matches. A clone size is listed for some rows: how often the clone was seen (once, few, many), or a class if it is expanded.

clone_size: few
v_call: TRBV28
j_call: TRBJ2-4
d_call: TRBD2
cdr3_nt: TGTGCCAGCAGCTGGGAGGGCGGAGCCAAAAACATTCAGTACTTC
cdr3_aa: CASSWEGGAKNIQYF

clone_size: -
v_call: TRBV20-1
j_call: TRBJ2-4
d_call: -
cdr3_nt: TGCAGTGCTAGGGAGGCAGTGCAAAACATTCAGTACTTC
cdr3_aa: CSAREAVQNIQYF

clone_size: many
v_call: TRBV6-5
j_call: TRBJ1-6
d_call: -
cdr3_nt: TGTGCCAGCAGATTAGGATACCGCCATTCACCCCTCCACTTT
cdr3_aa: CASRLGYRHSPLHF

clone_size: many
v_call: TRBV12-3/TRBV12-4
j_call: TRBJ1-5
d_call: -
cdr3_nt: TGTGCCAGCAGTTTAATGGCAGGGGTTCAGCCCCAGCATTTT
cdr3_aa: CASSLMAGVQPQHF

clone_size: many
v_call: TRBV6-5
j_call: TRBJ2-5
d_call: -
cdr3_nt: TGTGCCAGCAGTTACGAAGGGCAGGAGACCCAGTACTTC
cdr3_aa: CASSYEGQETQYF

clone_size: -
v_call: TRBV27
j_call: TRBJ2-7
d_call: TRBD2
cdr3_nt: TGTGCCAGCAGTAGACTAGCGGGGCTACGGGAGCAGTACTTC
cdr3_aa: CASSRLAGLREQYF

clone_size: few
v_call: TRBV6-1
j_call: TRBJ2-7
d_call: -
cdr3_nt: TGTGCCAGCAGTGGGCAAGACAGACCCTACGAGCAGTACTTC
cdr3_aa: CASSGQDRPYEQYF

clone_size: few
v_call: TRBV7-2
j_call: TRBJ2-3
d_call: -
cdr3_nt: TGTGCCAGCAGCCCCCCCGGAATTGGCACAGATACGCAGTATTTT
cdr3_aa: CASSPPGIGTDTQYF

clone_size: many
v_call: TRBV11-1
j_call: TRBJ2-7
d_call: TRBD1
cdr3_nt: TGTGCCAGCAGCTCCGACAGGGAAGCCTACGAGCAGTACTTC
cdr3_aa: CASSSDREAYEQYF

clone_size: -
v_call: TRBV4-3
j_call: TRBJ2-7
d_call: -
cdr3_nt: TGCGCCAGCAGCCAATTCGGTATACTAGAGGTCTACGAGCAGTACTTC
cdr3_aa: CASSQFGILEVYEQYF

clone_size: few
v_call: TRBV5-1
j_call: TRBJ1-1
d_call: -
cdr3_nt: TGCGCCAGCAGCTTTGGACGGGAGTTTGAAGCTTTCTTT
cdr3_aa: CASSFGREFEAFF

clone_size: many
v_call: TRBV4-1
j_call: TRBJ2-1
d_call: -
cdr3_nt: TGCGCCAGCAGCCAAGATAATCGAGGAGGGTACAGGGAGCAGTTCTTC
cdr3_aa: CASSQDNRGGYREQFF

clone_size: many
v_call: TRBV10-3
j_call: TRBJ1-1
d_call: TRBD1
cdr3_nt: TGTGCCTCTAGGGGGCCTAGAGGGAACACTGAAGCTTTCTTT
cdr3_aa: CASRGPRGNTEAFF

clone_size: many
v_call: TRBV5-5
j_call: TRBJ2-1
d_call: TRBD2
cdr3_nt: TGTGCCAGCAGCTTGGTGTTACTAGCGGGAGGTCCGAGCTCCTACAATGAGCAGTTCTTC
cdr3_aa: CASSLVLLAGGPSSYNEQFF